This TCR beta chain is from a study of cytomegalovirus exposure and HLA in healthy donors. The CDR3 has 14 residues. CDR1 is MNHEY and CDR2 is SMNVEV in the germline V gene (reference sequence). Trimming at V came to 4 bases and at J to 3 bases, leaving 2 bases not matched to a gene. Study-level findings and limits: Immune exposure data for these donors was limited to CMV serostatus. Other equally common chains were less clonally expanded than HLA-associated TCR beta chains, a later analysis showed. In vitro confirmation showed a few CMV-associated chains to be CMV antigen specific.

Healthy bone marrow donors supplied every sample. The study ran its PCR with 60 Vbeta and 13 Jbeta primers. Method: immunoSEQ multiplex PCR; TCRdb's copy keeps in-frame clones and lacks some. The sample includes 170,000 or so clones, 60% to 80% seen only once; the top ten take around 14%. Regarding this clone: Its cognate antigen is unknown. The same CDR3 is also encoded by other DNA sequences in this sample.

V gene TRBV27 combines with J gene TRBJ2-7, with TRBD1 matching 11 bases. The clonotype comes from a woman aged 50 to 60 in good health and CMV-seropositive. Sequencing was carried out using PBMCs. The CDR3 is CASSSGTGGYEQYF. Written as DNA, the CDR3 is TGTGCCAGCAGTTCCGGGACAGGGGGCTACGAGCAGTACTTC.